This T cell receptor (beta chain) comes out of a study of blood T cell repertoires in COVID-19. For the study at large: The samples span acute and convalescent COVID-19 from the United States, Italy and Spain. Sources were T cells, B-cell-depleted T cells, or PBMCs; the material itself was cDNA or gDNA.

In the original analysis: The authors estimated nucleated cell counts from reference gene primer amplification. Measured with immunoSEQ multiplex PCR; TCRdb has only the in-frame clones, and not every one. Clone size and V and J calls were adopted from that table, with D and trimming inferred from the DNA. This sample yields 50,000 to 60,000 clones, of which about 82% are seen a single time; roughly an eighth belongs to the top ten. Looked up from germline, CDR1 is SGDLS and CDR2 is YYNGEE. V lost 4 bases and J lost 4, with 17 bases in between. The CDR3 is 15 residues long. V gene TRBV9 combines with J gene TRBJ1-1; possibly TRBD1 for D (5 bases). Sequences were obtained from peripheral blood. This clonotype originated in a human donor in a cohort sampled during active COVID-19. This chain's CDR3 is CASSLKMAGATEAFF. The CDR3 DNA follows: TGTGCCAGCAGCCTCAAGATGGCTGGGGCCACTGAAGCTTTCTTT.